The next 19 T cell receptor beta chains were all read from a single sample in a study of shared clonotypes between healthy human individuals. TCRdb's table, derived via immunoSEQ multiplex PCR, lists solely in-frame clones and lacks some. Seen here are more than 600,000 clones, 92% observed once, and the top ten hold 24%. CD45RO-negative CD8 cells positively selected for CCR7 made up the naive population, which excluded terminally differentiated effector memory CD45RA+ cells. The specimen sequenced was naive CD8+ T cells sorted from blood. Receptor source: a man aged 25-40 years in good health.

The V call is TRBV28, the J call TRBJ1-5; D not resolved. The CDR3 has 13 residues. CDR1 is MDHEN, CDR2 SYDVKM, per germline. Trimming took 6 bases from V and 9 from J, leaving 15 bases between them. The CDR3 DNA sequence: TGTGCCAGCAGCGTTCGGGGTGATCGGCCCCAGCATTTT. Translating gives CASSVRGDRPQHF.

CDR3 DNA: TGTGCCAGCAACTTAAGGGGGACAGTGGCCTATGGCTACACCTTC. This translates into CASNLRGTVAYGYTF. This sequence joins TRBV28 and TRBJ1-2, with TRBD1 identical over 7 bases. The CDR3 sequence is 15 residues long. The V gene end was trimmed by 7 bases and the J gene end by 4 bases; junction bases not matched to a gene: 12. Germline V gene sequence: CDR1 MDHEN, CDR2 SYDVKM.

On this clone: In the same sample, other DNA sequences code for this CDR3. This chain joins TRBV7-9 and TRBJ1-1; D not certain. V lost 1 base to trimming and J lost 0 bases, with 6 bases between them. CDR3 size: 14 residues. In germline, CDR1 is SEHNR, CDR2 FQNEAQ (reference sequence). The CDR3 region is CASSLDSMNTEAFF. CDR3 in DNA: TGTGCCAGCAGCTTAGACAGTATGAACACTGAAGCTTTCTTT.

J is TRBJ2-1 and V is TRBV15; D ambiguous. Per germline, CDR1 LNHNV and CDR2 YYDKDF (reference sequence). This CDR3 has 14 residues. Trimming shortened V by 5 bases and J by 5 bases, and 13 bases separated the two germline ends. The CDR3 loop reads CATSENFQDNEQFF. The DNA for the CDR3 is TGTGCCACCAGCGAAAACTTCCAGGACAATGAGCAGTTCTTC. The full variable domain, rest sourced from reference TRBV15 and TRBJ2-1, is DAMVIQNPRYQVTQFGKPVTLSCSQTLNHNVMYWYQQKSSQAPKLLFHYYDKDFNNEADTPDNFQSRRPNTSFCFLDIRSPGLGDTAMYLCATSENFQDNEQFFGPGTRLTVL.

The chain joins TRBV4-3 to TRBJ2-1; 8 bases fit TRBD2. This CDR3 region has 16 residues. V was pared by 4 bases and J by 2 bases, with 7 bases of the junction left unmatched. CDR1 and CDR2 (germline): LGHNA, YSLEER. The CDR3 sequence is CASSPAAGAAYNEQFF. DNA of the CDR3: TGCGCCAGCAGCCCCGCAGCGGGAGCGGCCTACAATGAGCAGTTCTTC.

This rearrangement joins TRBV5-5 to TRBJ2-5; TRBD1 agrees at 7 bases. CDR1 and CDR2 from the germline V gene are SGHKS and YYEKEE (reference sequence). The CDR3 loop spans 14 amino acids. V gave up 1 base and J gave up 5 bases; unmatched junction bases: 5. The CDR3 loop reads CASSLYRGGETQYF. The CDR3 nucleotides are TGTGCCAGCAGCTTGTACAGGGGTGGCGAGACCCAGTACTTC.

Of note for this clone: In the same sample, other DNA sequences code for this CDR3. Written as DNA, the CDR3 is TGTGCCAGCAGTTTAATAGCGGGAGCGACAGATACGCAGTATTTT. Translation gives CASSLIAGATDTQYF. The V call is TRBV28, the J call TRBJ2-3; 9 nucleotides agree with TRBD2. This CDR3 is built from 15 residues. Unmatched junction bases numbered 3, after V lost 2 bases and J lost 3 bases. Germline V gives CDR1 MDHEN, CDR2 SYDVKM. Full variable domain (missing parts from reference TRBV28 and TRBJ2-3): DVKVTQSSRYLVKRTGEKVFLECVQDMDHENMFWYRQDPGLGLRLIYFSYDVKMKEKGDIPEGYSVSREKKERFSLILESASTNQTSMYLCASSLIAGATDTQYFGPGTRLTVL.

The chain uses TRBV7-2 and TRBJ2-5; 7 bases map to TRBD2. Looked up from germline, CDR1 is SGHTA and CDR2 is FQGNSA. The CDR3 sequence is 14 residues long. V lost 1 base to trimming and J lost 5 bases; unmatched junction nucleotides: 4. The CDR3, as DNA: TGTGCCAGCAGCTTAGTAGGTAGCGGGGAGACCCAGTACTTC. Translating it yields CASSLVGSGETQYF.

CDR3 sequence (DNA): TGCGCCAGCAGCCAGGTTTCGTGGGAGCAGTACTTC. It codes for CASSQVSWEQYF. V usage is TRBV4-1 and J usage is TRBJ2-7, with D uncertain. The length of the CDR3 is 12 residues. Germline V lookup: CDR1 MGHRA, CDR2 YSYEKL. The V end was cut by 3 bases, the J end by 7 bases, with 10 bases between.

This clone occurred a few times. J is TRBJ1-1 and V is TRBV19; maybe TRBD1 (5 bases). Germline CDR1 reads LNHDA; CDR2 reads SQIVND (reference sequence). The CDR3 contains 16 residues. With 3 bases removed from V and 3 bases from J, the gap between germline ends came to 17 bases. CDR3 DNA: TGTGCCAGTAGTATTATGGCAGGGTATACGGACACTGAAGCTTTCTTT. Its translation is CASSIMAGYTDTEAFF.

This clone was counted once. Distinct nucleotide sequences in the sample also encode this CDR3. The chain combines TRBV9 with TRBJ2-7, with unresolved D. This CDR3 is built from 14 residues. Trimming removed 0 bases at V and 0 bases at J, with 7 bases between. CDR1 is SGDLS, CDR2 YYNGEE, per germline. The CDR3 reads CASSVEGYSYEQYF. CDR3 bases: TGTGCCAGCAGCGTAGAGGGTTACTCCTACGAGCAGTACTTC.

The chain employs TRBV6-6 and TRBJ2-7; D possibly corresponds to TRBD2 (6 bases). V lost 0 bases and J 9 bases, leaving 6 bases between the germline ends. The CDR3 has 11 residues. Germline CDR1 MNHNY, CDR2 SVGAGI (reference sequence). Here the CDR3 reads CASSYSGRQYF. The CDR3 coding sequence is TGTGCCAGCAGTTACTCCGGGAGGCAGTACTTC.

The CDR3: CASSRVRPQHNEQFF. Here the CDR3 DNA reads TGTGCCAGCAGCAGAGTCCGGCCCCAGCACAATGAGCAGTTCTTC. This rearrangement joins TRBV27 to TRBJ2-1; D unclear. This CDR3 contains 15 residues. V lost 6 bases and J lost 5, with 17 bases in between. The germline V gene has CDR1 MNHEY and CDR2 SMNVEV (reference sequence).

The chain couples TRBV5-1 to TRBJ2-5; 7 bases agree with TRBD2. The CDR3 covers 12 residues. V was clipped by 4 bases and J by 5 bases; unmatched bases: 2. Looked up from germline, CDR1 is SGHRS and CDR2 is YFSETQ. In DNA form, the CDR3 reads TGCGCCAGCAGCCGGGGGGAGGAGACCCAGTACTTC. Translating it yields CASSRGEETQYF.

V gene TRBV7-9 combines with J gene TRBJ2-2; D unclear. The V and J ends lost 7 bases and 2 bases respectively, with 11 bases between them. Germline V gene data show CDR1 as SEHNR and CDR2 as FQNEAQ (reference sequence). CDR3 length: 14 residues. This chain's CDR3 is CASNGEPNTGELFF. The CDR3 DNA sequence: TGTGCCAGCAATGGAGAACCCAACACCGGGGAGCTGTTTTTT.

The chain uses TRBV28 and TRBJ2-5, with D possibly TRBD2 on 6 matching bases. V was trimmed by 3 bases and J by 4 bases, leaving 12 bases between them. Germline-derived CDR1 and CDR2 are MDHEN and SYDVKM. The CDR3 has 14 residues. As DNA, the CDR3 is TGTGCCAGCAGTTTGATCAGGGAGGTAGAGACCCAGTACTTC. As protein: CASSLIREVETQYF.

V gene TRBV7-9 combines with J gene TRBJ1-4; D is uncertain. Germline lookup yields CDR1 SEHNR and CDR2 FQNEAQ (reference sequence). The CDR3 has 16 amino acids. The V end lost 2 bases, the J end lost 2 bases, and 12 bases lay between the germline ends. CDR3 in amino acids: CASSLSLAGTNEKLFF. CDR3 nucleotides: TGTGCCAGCAGCTTATCCCTAGCGGGGACTAATGAAAAACTGTTTTTT.

This chain uses TRBV5-1 with TRBJ2-7; a weak D match, TRBD1 (5 bases). Between the trimmed V and J ends, which lost 0 bases and 9 bases, there was a span of 19 bases. Germline V CDR1 and CDR2: SGHRS, YFSETQ. This CDR3 contains 15 residues. In DNA form, the CDR3 reads TGCGCCAGCAGCTTGGTCCCTGGGGCAGGAGAGTCGCAGTACTTC. Translated: CASSLVPGAGESQYF.

This clone has only one observation. This chain links TRBV4-3 with TRBJ1-5; D is unresolved. V lost 2 bases and J lost 0, with 14 bases in between. Germline V gene lookup returns CDR1 LGHNA and CDR2 YSLEER. The CDR3 consists of 17 residues. CDR3 in amino acids: CASSQNWAADSNQPQHF. DNA for the CDR3: TGCGCCAGCAGCCAAAATTGGGCTGCTGATAGCAATCAGCCCCAGCATTTT.